Listed below are T cell receptor beta chains from one sample, sequenced in a study of T cells in Graves' hyperthyroidism and ophthalmopathy. TCRdb reprocessed the multiplex PCR reads via MiXCR and lists one record per CDR3 protein. The sample has 40,000 to 55,000 distinct CDR3 sequences; around 49% are singletons. The sample comprised peripheral blood or thyroid tissue (not recorded which). The receptor set was obtained from a woman aged 50 to 65 with Graves' hyperthyroidism. Each CDR3 is given with its conserved first and last residue.

CDR3 length | J gene | V gene | CDR3 protein
13 | TRBJ2-3 | TRBV4-1 | CASSQELVDTQYF
14 | TRBJ2-5 | TRBV2 | CASRGLAGQETQYF
16 | TRBJ2-3 | TRBV15 | CATSRGRTTGTDTQYF
14 | TRBJ1-6 | TRBV6-6 | CASSWVGGDSPLHF
15 | TRBJ2-7 | TRBV5-1 | CASSLLAGAGYEQYF
15 | TRBJ1-2 | TRBV20-1 | CSARPEMGGWSGYTF
18 | TRBJ2-6 | TRBV25-1 | CASSDPSGRAAGANVLTF
17 | TRBJ2-5 | TRBV24-1 | CATSDFGASARRETQYF
15 | TRBJ1-2 | TRBV10-3 | CAISAGTEANYGYTF
14 | TRBJ2-2 | TRBV5-6 | CVSGGWSISGELFF
16 | TRBJ1-4 | TRBV5-8 | CASSPGTGGASEKLFF
15 | TRBJ1-4 | TRBV25-1 | CASSHIRDRDEKLFF
14 | TRBJ2-7 | TRBV15 | CATRRAAATNEQNF
14 | TRBJ1-5 | TRBV7-9 | CASSLLGGDQPQHF
13 | TRBJ2-7 | TRBV10-3 | CAHSQGGSGEQYF
14 | TRBJ1-2 | TRBV12-3/TRBV12-4 | CASSLTGGSFGYTF
16 | TRBJ1-2 | TRBV7-9 | CASSGPRLGQRSGYTF
13 | TRBJ2-7 | TRBV6-6 | CASGQGADYEQYF
19 | TRBJ2-7 | TRBV20-1 | CSAREGLRASGRVYYEQYF
15 | TRBJ1-2 | TRBV27 | CASSPRYDVNYGYTF
16 | TRBJ1-3 | TRBV6-5 | CASSRRIDRPGDTIYF
15 | TRBJ2-3 | TRBV9 | CASSVGQGLLDTQYF
16 | TRBJ2-5 | TRBV9 | CASSYSTSGSQETQYF
16 | TRBJ2-5 | TRBV10-3 | CAISWGLAGGRETQYF
16 | TRBJ2-2 | TRBV7-3 | CASSPQGTTNTGELFF
15 | TRBJ2-5 | TRBV12-3/TRBV12-4 | CASSLRDLGAETQYF
15 | TRBJ2-5 | TRBV20-1 | CSARGSAGGRETQYF
14 | TRBJ2-7 | TRBV2 | CASSSTSGRGEQYF
13 | TRBJ1-1 | TRBV7-9 | CASSPRCGVEAFF
15 | TRBJ1-5 | TRBV9 | CASSVVGRGNQPQHF
13 | TRBJ1-5 | TRBV12-3/TRBV12-4 | CASKEGSQETQHF
15 | TRBJ1-5 | TRBV2 | CASSLYKGLNQPQHF
14 | TRBJ2-2 | TRBV12-3/TRBV12-4 | CASRRRDRIGELFF
17 | TRBJ2-7 | TRBV13 | CASAMTSGSLLVNEQYF
14 | TRBJ1-1 | TRBV7-8 | CASSSITARTEAFF
12 | TRBJ2-7 | TRBV7-9 | CASGTGRDEQYF
14 | TRBJ1-4 | TRBV28 | CASSLGRDGEKLFF
15 | TRBJ2-7 | TRBV2 | CASSWTSVRAYEQYF
15 | TRBJ1-6 | TRBV10-3 | CAISASGTDNSPLHF
17 | TRBJ2-7 | TRBV7-9 | CASSKGRRKYDTYEQYF
17 | TRBJ2-5 | TRBV11-1 | CASSYSRTSGSRETLYF
14 | TRBJ2-1 | TRBV25-1 | CASSGGQGNSEQFF
12 | TRBJ2-7 | TRBV20-1 | CSAPGTGREQYF
18 | TRBJ1-5 | TRBV5-6 | CASSLAREGGDSNQPQHF
13 | TRBJ1-4 | TRBV20-1 | CSAIAGTREKLFF
12 | TRBJ2-7 | TRBV30 | CAWSQRHYEQYF